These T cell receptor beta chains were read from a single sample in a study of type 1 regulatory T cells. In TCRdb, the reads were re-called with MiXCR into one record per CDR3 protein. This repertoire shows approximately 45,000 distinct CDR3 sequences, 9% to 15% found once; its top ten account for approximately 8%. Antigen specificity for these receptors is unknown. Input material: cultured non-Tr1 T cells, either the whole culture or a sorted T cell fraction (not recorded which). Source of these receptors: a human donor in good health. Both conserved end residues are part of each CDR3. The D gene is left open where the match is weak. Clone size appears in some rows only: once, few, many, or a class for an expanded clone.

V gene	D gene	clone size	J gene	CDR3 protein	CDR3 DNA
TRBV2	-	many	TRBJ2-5	CASRFGRHQETQYF	TGTGCCAGCAGGTTTGGACGGCACCAAGAGACCCAGTACTTC
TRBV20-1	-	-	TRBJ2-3	CSARSGLETDTQYF	TGCAGTGCTAGGTCGGGGCTAGAGACAGATACGCAGTATTTT
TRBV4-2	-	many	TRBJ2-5	CASSQTSSGGGETQYF	TGTGCCAGCAGCCAAACCTCTAGCGGAGGGGGAGAGACCCAGTACTTC
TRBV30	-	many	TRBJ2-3	CAWRGPGTDTQYF	TGTGCCTGGAGGGGCCCGGGCACAGATACGCAGTATTTT
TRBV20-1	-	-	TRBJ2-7	CSARDSRSSDEQYF	TGCAGTGCTAGAGATTCGCGGAGTTCGGACGAGCAGTACTTC
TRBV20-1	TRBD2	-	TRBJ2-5	CSARAARGGETQYF	TGCAGTGCTAGAGCCGCCCGGGGGGGGGAGACCCAGTACTTC
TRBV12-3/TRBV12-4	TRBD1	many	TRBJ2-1	CASSLESGQGFF	TGTGCCAGCAGTTTGGAGTCGGGACAGGGTTTCTTC
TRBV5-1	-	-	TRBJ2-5	CASSLGSPQETQYF	TGCGCCAGCAGCTTGGGTAGCCCCCAAGAGACCCAGTACTTC
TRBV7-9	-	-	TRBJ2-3	CASSFQRAEYF	TGTGCCAGCAGCTTTCAGCGGGCGGAGTATTTT
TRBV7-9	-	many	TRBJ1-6	CASSHRNRTNSPLHF	TGTGCCAGCAGCCACCGGAACCGGACAAATTCACCCCTCCACTTT
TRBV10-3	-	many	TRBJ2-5	CAISTPGGMAQYF	TGTGCCATCAGTACTCCAGGGGGGATGGCCCAGTACTTC
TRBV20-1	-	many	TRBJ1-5	CSAVKGNQPQHF	TGCAGTGCCGTCAAAGGGAATCAGCCCCAGCATTTT
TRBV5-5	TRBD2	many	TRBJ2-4	CASSLSGGGNIQYF	TGTGCCAGCAGCTTGTCGGGAGGGGGAAACATTCAGTACTTC
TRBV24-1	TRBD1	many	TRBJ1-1	CATSDFGLRGAFF	TGTGCCACCAGTGATTTTGGGCTCAGGGGGGCTTTCTTT
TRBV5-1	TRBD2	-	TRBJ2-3	CASSAGLAGVVDTQYF	TGCGCCAGCAGCGCAGGACTAGCGGGAGTTGTAGATACGCAGTATTTT
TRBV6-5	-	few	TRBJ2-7	CASSYSRLGYEQYF	TGTGCCAGCAGTTACTCTCGCCTAGGGTACGAGCAGTACTTC
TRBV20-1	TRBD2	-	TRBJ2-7	CSALGLAGTYEQYF	TGCAGTGCTCTGGGACTAGCGGGGACCTACGAGCAGTACTTC
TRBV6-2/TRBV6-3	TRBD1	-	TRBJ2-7	CASGRTGSYEQYF	TGTGCCAGCGGGAGGACAGGGTCCTACGAGCAGTACTTC
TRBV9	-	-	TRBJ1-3	CASSVEVPGNTIYF	TGTGCCAGCAGCGTAGAGGTCCCGGGAAACACCATATATTTT
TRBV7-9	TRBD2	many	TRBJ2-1	CASSLREGPVRTYNEQFF	TGTGCCAGCAGCTTAAGGGAGGGTCCGGTGAGAACCTACAATGAGCAGTTCTTC
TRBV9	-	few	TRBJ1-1	CASSPIWTLNTEAFF	TGTGCCAGCAGCCCGATTTGGACCCTGAACACTGAAGCTTTCTTT
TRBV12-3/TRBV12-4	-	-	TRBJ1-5	CASSLLGNQPQHF	TGTGCCAGCAGTTTACTAGGTAATCAGCCCCAGCATTTT
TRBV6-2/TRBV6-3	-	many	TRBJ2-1	CASHRMRSSYNEQFF	TGTGCCAGCCATAGGATGCGGAGCTCCTACAATGAGCAGTTCTTC
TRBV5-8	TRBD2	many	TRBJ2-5	CASSSKREGLRETQYF	TGTGCCAGCAGCTCGAAGCGGGAGGGCCTGAGGGAGACCCAGTACTTC
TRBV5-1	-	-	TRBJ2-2	CATPRLNTGELFF	TGCGCCACCCCCCGACTTAACACCGGGGAGCTGTTTTTT
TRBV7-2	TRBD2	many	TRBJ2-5	CASSYPSGSGLETQYF	TGTGCCAGCAGCTACCCTAGCGGGAGTGGTTTAGAGACCCAGTACTTC
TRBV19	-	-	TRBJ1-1	CASKEAAQMNTEAFF	TGTGCCAGTAAGGAGGCAGCTCAGATGAACACTGAAGCTTTCTTT
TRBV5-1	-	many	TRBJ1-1	CASSSVAGVNTEAFF	TGCGCCAGCAGCTCGGTCGCAGGGGTGAACACTGAAGCTTTCTTT
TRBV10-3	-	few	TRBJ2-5	CAVSGPGARETQYF	TGTGCCGTGTCGGGACCGGGGGCCCGAGAGACCCAGTACTTC
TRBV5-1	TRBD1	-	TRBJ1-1	CASSETGADTEAFF	TGCGCCAGCAGCGAAACAGGGGCGGACACTGAAGCTTTCTTT
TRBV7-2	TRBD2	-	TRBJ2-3	CASSSPLAVFTNTQYF	TGTGCCAGCAGCTCCCCCCTAGCGGTCTTCACGAATACGCAGTATTTT
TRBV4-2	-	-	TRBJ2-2	CASSQTGTSKTDELFF	TGTGCCAGCAGCCAAACCGGGACCTCTAAAACGGATGAGCTGTTTTTT
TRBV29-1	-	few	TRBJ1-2	CSVWRDYGYTF	TGCAGCGTCTGGAGGGACTATGGCTACACCTTC
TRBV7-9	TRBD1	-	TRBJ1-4	CASSGQGWEKLFF	TGTGCCAGCAGCGGACAGGGCTGGGAAAAACTGTTTTTT
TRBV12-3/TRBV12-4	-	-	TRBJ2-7	CASSPRLSPGEQYF	TGTGCCAGCAGTCCAAGACTGAGCCCTGGGGAGCAGTACTTC
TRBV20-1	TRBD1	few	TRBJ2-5	CRQQGIETQYF	TGCCGTCAACAGGGGATAGAGACCCAGTACTTC
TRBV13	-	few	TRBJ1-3	CASSLRGVRAGNTIYF	TGTGCCAGCAGCTTAAGAGGGGTTCGCGCCGGAAACACCATATATTTT
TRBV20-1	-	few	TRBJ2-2	CSADSTNTGELFF	TGCAGTGCGGACAGCACCAACACCGGGGAGCTGTTTTTT
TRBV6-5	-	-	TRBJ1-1	CASSLEVNTEAFF	TGTGCCAGCAGTTTGGAGGTTAACACTGAAGCTTTCTTT
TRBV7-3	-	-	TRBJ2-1	CASSLGARYEQFF	TGTGCCAGCAGCCTAGGGGCCCGCTATGAGCAGTTCTTC
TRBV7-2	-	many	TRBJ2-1	CASSLGSRNDNEQFF	TGTGCCAGCAGCTTAGGAAGCAGGAACGACAATGAGCAGTTCTTC
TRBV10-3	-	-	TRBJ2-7	CATKEDRYEQYF	TGTGCCACTAAGGAGGACCGGTACGAGCAGTACTTC
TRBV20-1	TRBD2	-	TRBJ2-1	CSARIALAGRGSNEQFF	TGCAGTGCTAGAATCGCTCTAGCGGGGAGGGGCAGCAATGAGCAGTTCTTC
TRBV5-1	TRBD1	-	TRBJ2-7	CASSQTGGTHEQYF	TGCGCCAGCAGCCAGACAGGGGGGACCCACGAGCAGTACTTC
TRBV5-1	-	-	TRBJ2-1	CASSFRRDNEQFF	TGCGCCAGCAGCTTCCGACGCGACAATGAGCAGTTCTTC